A single sample is the source of the 32 T cell receptor beta chains below, sequenced in a study of tumor-infiltrating lymphocytes in primary liver carcinoma (dated by TCRdb to 2016 to 2017). Without any cell sorting, total RNA and DNA were co-extracted from about 20-30 mg of bulk tissue using the AllPrep DNA/RNA mini kit. The instrument was an Illumina HiSeq 2500. A constant-region primer and ProtoScript II reverse transcriptase were used to reverse-transcribe TCRbeta-specific cDNA from roughly 500 ng total RNA. Three nested multiplex PCR rounds, following a slightly modified ARM-PCR procedure, were used to build the TCRbeta libraries. Multiplex TRBV1-TRBV30 forward primers and a Cbeta reverse primer were used in the first two PCR rounds, each of which was run for 9 to 11 cycles. TCRdb handled the public reads itself, with Q25 trimming in fastp and clone calling in MiXCR, and kept productive beta chains. Every CDR3 protein is listed once, alongside the most common genes and DNA of its rows. The sample data list fewer than 85,000 distinct CDR3 sequences, and 69% of these were observed just once. Jointly, the top ten make up about 26% of the sample.

What was sequenced was tumor-adjacent normal liver tissue. Receptors originate from a man aged 35 to 55 with primary liver carcinoma and hepatitis B virus infection.

This clonotype has a single count. A much larger clone sits a single nucleotide away, making a read error possible. V and J are TRBV10-3 and TRBJ1-5; D possibly corresponds to TRBD1 (6 bases). The CDR3 sequence is 13 residues long. The germline V gene has CDR1 ENHRY and CDR2 SYGVKD. CDR3 sequence: CVISESTGQPQHF. The CDR3 region has the DNA TGTGTCATCAGTGAGTCGACAGGTCAGCCCCAGCATTTT.

Remarks on this clonotype: Because the CDR3 is missing its conserved closing phenylalanine or tryptophan, this is likely a read error. V is TRBV12-3 or TRBV12-4 and J is TRBJ2-7, with D possibly being TRBD2 (6 bases). The CDR3 loop spans 14 amino acids. V was clipped by 6 bases and J by 5 bases, with 17 bases between them. The CDR3 loop is CASSPLASTHEQYL. The DNA for the CDR3 is TGTGCCAGCAGCCCACTAGCATCGACCCACGAGCAGTACTTA.

A remark on this clonotype: It is likely a read error, because the conserved phenylalanine at the end of the CDR3 is missing. The V and J genes are TRBV6-6 and TRBJ2-5, with D perhaps being TRBD1 or TRBD2 (5 bases each). In germline, CDR1 is MNHNY, CDR2 SVGAGI (reference sequence). The CDR3 spans 15 residues. CDR3 sequence (DNA): TGTGCCAGCAGTTACTTGGGTGGAGGACAAGAGACACAGTACTTA. Translation: CASSYLGGGQETQYL.

The chain links TRBV4-3 to TRBJ2-5; 10 bases align to TRBD2. The CDR3 is 19 amino acids. Looked up from germline, CDR1 is LGHNA and CDR2 is YSLEER. CDR3 sequence reads: CANSQDSLAGESSAETQYF. The DNA for the CDR3 is TGCGCTAACAGCCAAGATAGCCTAGCGGGAGAGTCTTCGGCGGAGACCCAGTACTTC.

In regard to this clonotype: It is likely a read error, because the conserved phenylalanine at the end of the CDR3 is missing. The chain links TRBV29-1 to TRBJ2-2, with TRBD2 matching 10 bases. CDR1 and CDR2 from the germline V gene are SQVTM and ANQGSEA. This CDR3 comprises 15 residues. The CDR3 protein is CSVGTSAANTGELFL. The CDR3 region has the DNA TGCAGTGTTGGGACTAGCGCGGCGAACACCGGGGAGCTGTTTCTT.

Concerning this clonotype itself: A much larger clonotype is one base distant, so this may be a read error. This chain uses TRBV7-9 with TRBJ2-1; TRBD2 matches 8 bases. CDR3 size: 16 residues. Germline V gene lookup returns CDR1 SEHNR and CDR2 FQNEAQ (reference sequence). CDR3 loop: CVSSLDSGSQANEQFF. CDR3 nucleotide sequence: TGTGTCAGCAGCTTAGACAGCGGGAGTCAGGCCAATGAGCAGTTCTTC.

Regarding this clonotype: This likely comes from a read error, as the CDR3 has no conserved phenylalanine or tryptophan at its end. The genes are TRBV11-2 and TRBJ2-1; 8 bases map to TRBD2. Trimming cost V 7 bases and J 3 bases; bases outside gene matches: 8. This CDR3 is built from 15 residues. Germline V lookup: CDR1 SGHAT, CDR2 FQNNGV. The CDR3 DNA is TGTGCCAGCACCATACGTCGGGAGGGCTACAATGAGCAGTTCTTA. This translates into CASTIRREGYNEQFL.

Concerning this clonotype itself: One junction end does not reproduce the germline sequence, and a read error may be involved. DNA for the CDR3: TGTGCCAGCAGCAGGGACTTAGGAGAGACCCGGTACTTC. Protein sequence: CASSRDLGETRYF. V is TRBV6-1 and J is TRBJ2-5; possible D gene TRBD2, 6 bases. Germline loops: CDR1 MNHNS, CDR2 SASEGT. This CDR3 spans 13 amino acids.

As regards this clonotype: A much larger clone differs by one base, so this may be a read error. The chain is built from TRBV5-1 and TRBJ2-7, with D unresolved. Germline values: CDR1 SGHRS, CDR2 YFSETQ. This CDR3 contains 12 residues. The CDR3 reads CVSSDGTYEQYF. CDR3 bases: TGCGTCAGCAGCGACGGAACCTACGAGCAGTACTTC. Combining the CDR3 with reference TRBV5-1 and TRBJ2-7 gives the whole variable domain KAGVTQTPRYLIKTRGQQVTLSCSPISGHRSVSWYQQTPGQGLQFLFEYFSETQRNKGNFPGRFSGRQFSNSRSEMNVSTLELGDSALYLCVSSDGTYEQYFGPGTRLTVT.

Worth noting for this clonotype: The junction departs from germline at one end; a sequencing error may be responsible. The chain couples TRBV12-3 or TRBV12-4 to TRBJ2-7, with D maybe TRBD2 (5 bases). CDR3 length: 14 amino acids. Here the CDR3 reads CASSLGSGFYVQHF. CDR3 sequence (DNA): TGTGCCAGCAGTTTGGGGAGTGGGTTTTACGTGCAGCACTTC.

With respect to this clonotype: At one of its ends the junction is not consistent with the germline gene, which may arise from a read error. This chain connects TRBV10-3 to TRBJ2-2; maybe TRBD1 (6 bases). The CDR3 contains 16 residues. The germline V gene encodes CDR1 ENHRY and CDR2 SYGVKD. CDR3 residues: CAIIWTEGGNTGELLF. In DNA form, the CDR3 reads TGTGCCATCATATGGACAGAAGGTGGGAACACCGGGGAGCTGTTGTTT.

A word on this clonotype: The CDR3 end shows no conserved phenylalanine or tryptophan, and so a read error is likely. This chain links TRBV29-1 with TRBJ1-5; 7 nucleotides match TRBD1. V was clipped by 4 bases and J by 3 bases; unmatched bases: 9. The germline CDR1 and CDR2 sequences are SQVTM and ANQGSEA. This CDR3 has 15 residues. The CDR3 is CSVVVIGGPNQPQHL. In DNA form, the CDR3 reads TGCAGCGTTGTCGTGATAGGGGGCCCCAATCAGCCCCAGCATCTT.

Notes on this clonotype: Germline and junction disagree at one end, which may indicate a read error. This chain links TRBV12-3 or TRBV12-4 with TRBJ2-3, with D hard to call. The CDR3 length is 15 residues. DNA of the CDR3: TGTGTCAGCAGTTATCATCCAAGCGGCACAGATACGCAGTATTTT. Amino acids: CVSSYHPSGTDTQYF.

This chain connects TRBV11-2 to TRBJ2-1, with a weak D call TRBD1 (5 bases). The germline V gene encodes CDR1 SGHAT and CDR2 FQNNGV. The CDR3 runs 15 residues. Trimming pared 5 bases from V and 3 bases from J, leaving 14 bases between. The CDR3 spells CASSISQGNYNEQFF. The CDR3, as DNA: TGTGCCAGCAGCATAAGCCAGGGAAACTACAATGAGCAGTTCTTC.

Turning to this clonotype: One end of the junction varies from germline; a read error may be responsible. The V call is TRBV4-2, the J call TRBJ2-3; 9 bases are shared with TRBD2. The germline CDR1 and CDR2 sequences are LGHNA and YNFKEQ. The CDR3 sequence is 15 residues long. The CDR3 protein is CASSQEAGGPDTHYF. CDR3 nucleotides: TGTGCCAGCAGCCAAGAGGCGGGAGGGCCAGATACGCATTATTTT.

Comments on this clonotype: The junction does not match germline at one end; this may be a read error. The chain combines TRBV4-2 with TRBJ2-2; 10 bases are shared with TRBD2. The CDR3 has 16 amino acids. The V gene's germline CDR1 is LGHNA and CDR2 YNFKEQ. The CDR3 here is CASSQDRLAGIGELFF. CDR3 in DNA: TGCGCCAGCAGCCAAGATCGACTAGCGGGCATCGGGGAGCTGTTTTTT.

Note on this clonotype: This sequence may be a read error, since a much larger clone differs from it by one base. The CDR3 bases are TGCGTCAGCAGTCAGGGAGCGGGCTACGAGCAGTACTTC. Protein product: CVSSQGAGYEQYF. The chain employs TRBV5-1 and TRBJ2-7; a possible D gene is TRBD2 (6 bases). CDR1 is SGHRS, CDR2 YFSETQ, per germline. The CDR3 length is 13 residues. The full variable domain, completed using reference TRBV5-1 and TRBJ2-7, is KAGVTQTPRYLIKTRGQQVTLSCSPISGHRSVSWYQQTPGQGLQFLFEYFSETQRNKGNFPGRFSGRQFSNSRSEMNVSTLELGDSALYLCVSSQGAGYEQYFGPGTRLTVT.

In its sample, this clonotype was seen many times. The gene calls are TRBV4-1 and TRBJ2-1; no clear D. CDR3 length: 16 residues. Looked up from germline, CDR1 is MGHRA and CDR2 is YSYEKL. V was clipped by 0 bases and J by 3 bases, with 12 bases between them. CDR3 in DNA: TGCGCCAGCAGCCAAGACGCGGATACCTTCTACAATGAGCAGTTCTTC. Its protein product is CASSQDADTFYNEQFF.

Notes on this clonotype: This sequence may be a read error, since a much larger clone differs from it by one base. The CDR3 DNA follows: TGCAGCGTTGGGGGGACAGGACCTCCGAGGGAGATCCAGTACTTC. Translated: CSVGGTGPPREIQYF. The chain uses TRBV29-1 and TRBJ2-5; 8 bases are a match to TRBD1. This CDR3 spans 15 amino acids. Germline V gene lookup returns CDR1 SQVTM and CDR2 ANQGSEA.

The rearrangement links TRBV7-8 to TRBJ2-6; D gene uncertain. The germline CDR1 and CDR2 sequences are SGHVS and FQNEAQ. Trimming removed 4 bases from V and 0 bases from J, with 13 bases in between. The CDR3 covers 17 residues. CDR3 DNA sequence: TGTGCCAGCAGCTCTACGGTAACGCGCTCTGGGGCCAACGTCCTGACTTTC. It encodes CASSSTVTRSGANVLTF.

Notes on this clonotype: Relative to the germline gene, one junction end is altered; a read error may explain this. V usage is TRBV4-3 and J usage is TRBJ2-5; 7 bases match TRBD2. This CDR3 spans 16 amino acids. Germline-derived CDR1 and CDR2 are LGHNA and YSLEER. CDR3 nucleotide sequence: TGCGTCAGCAACCAAGGAGTAACGGGAGGAGGAGAGACCCAGTACTTC. As protein: CVSNQGVTGGGETQYF.

This clonotype was detected a few times. At one boundary the junction diverges from the germline segment, which might be a read error. The DNA of the CDR3 is TGTGCCATCAGTGGGGGACTATCGGGAGTACGGGAGACCCAATACTTC. Its translation: CAISGGLSGVRETQYF. This chain uses TRBV10-3 with TRBJ2-5; 7 bases are a match to TRBD2. Per germline, CDR1 ENHRY and CDR2 SYGVKD. This CDR3 spans 16 amino acids.

This sequence joins TRBV4-1 and TRBJ2-5; possible D gene TRBD2, 6 bases. The CDR3 is made up of 14 amino acids. The germline V and J ends were trimmed by 5 bases and 1 base, with 11 bases remaining between them. The germline gives CDR1 MGHRA, CDR2 YSYEKL. CDR3 in DNA: TGCGCCAGCAGCTGGGGGGATGCCCAAGAGACCCAGTACTTC. This encodes CASSWGDAQETQYF.

Comment on this clonotype: A read error may be the cause here, since a much bigger clone is one base away. Because it lacks the conserved phenylalanine or tryptophan at the end, this CDR3 is likely a read error. The V and J genes are TRBV6-2 or TRBV6-3 and TRBJ2-5; maybe TRBD2 (5 bases). V dropped 6 bases and J dropped 4 bases, with 9 bases sitting between them. This CDR3 has 12 amino acids. CDR1 is MNHEY, CDR2 SVGEGT, per germline. The CDR3 sequence is CASRPGLETQYI. The CDR3 bases are TGTGCCAGCAGACCGGGGTTAGAGACCCAGTACATC.

This clonotype was counted a single time. The junction departs from the called germline gene at one end, perhaps through a read error. V is TRBV11-2 and J is TRBJ2-1; weak D call: TRBD2 (5 bases). This CDR3 is 15 amino acids long. Germline V gene data show CDR1 as SGHAT and CDR2 as FQNNGV. DNA of the CDR3: TGCGCCAGCAGTTTAAACGGCATGCGGGCCAATGAGCAGTTCTTC. Its translation is CASSLNGMRANEQFF.

A note on this clonotype: An end of the junction does not agree with germline; a read error may underlie this. The CDR3 spells CASAGAYYKQLF. CDR3 nucleotide sequence: TGTGCCAGCGCAGGGGCCTACTATAAGCAGTTATTC. The gene calls are TRBV11-1 and TRBJ2-1, with D possibly TRBD1 on 6 matching bases. The V gene's germline CDR1 is SGHAT and CDR2 FQDESV (reference sequence). This CDR3 region has 12 residues. Based on the CDR3 plus reference TRBV11-1 and TRBJ2-1, the full variable domain is EAEVAQSPRYKITEKSQAVAFWCDPISGHATLYWYRQILGQGPELLVQFQDESVVDDSQLPKDRFSAERLKGVDSTLKIQPAELGDSAMYLCASAGAYYKQLFGPGTRLTVL.

In the case of this clonotype: A read error may produce the germline difference seen at one junction end. The genes are TRBV12-3 or TRBV12-4 and TRBJ1-4; maybe TRBD1 (5 bases). This CDR3 contains 13 residues. CDR3: CPSSLAGIEKLFF. In DNA, the CDR3 is TGTCCCAGCAGTTTGGCAGGGATTGAAAAACTGTTTTTT.

This clonotype has just one count. Relative to the germline gene, one junction end is altered; a read error may explain this. The genes are TRBV6-2 or TRBV6-3 and TRBJ2-1, with 8 bases matching TRBD2. This CDR3 region has 14 residues. Germline V CDR1 and CDR2: MNHEY, SVGEGT. The CDR3 protein is CASSYQRERPWRFF. The CDR3 DNA follows: TGTGCCAGTAGTTACCAGCGGGAGCGCCCCTGGCGATTCTTC.

Details on this clonotype: An end of the junction differs from the germline gene, which may be a read error. The chain couples TRBV4-2 to TRBJ1-1, with TRBD1 matching 9 bases. In germline, CDR1 is LGHNA, CDR2 YNFKEQ. The CDR3 spans 14 residues. CDR3 DNA sequence: TGTGCCATCAGCCTGTCCGGGACAGGGTCTGAAGCTTTGTTT. Encoded protein: CAISLSGTGSEALF.

With regard to this clonotype: An end of the junction differs from the germline gene, which may be a read error. The J gene is TRBJ2-1, the V gene TRBV11-2; 7 bases agree with TRBD2. Germline V gene data show CDR1 as SGHAT and CDR2 as FQNNGV. The CDR3 covers 16 residues. CDR3 residues: CGSSLVLLAEMSEQFF. The CDR3 coding sequence is TGTGGCAGCAGCTTAGTGCTCCTAGCGGAAATGAGTGAGCAGTTCTTC.

This clonotype was recorded only once. This chain connects TRBV11-2 to TRBJ2-7, with D maybe TRBD2 (6 bases). V lost 8 bases and J lost 2, with 19 bases in between. CDR1 is SGHAT and CDR2 is FQNNGV in the germline V gene. The CDR3 is made up of 15 amino acids. The CDR3: CASCLGGILPYEQYF. As DNA, the CDR3 is TGTGCCAGCTGCCTCGGCGGGATTTTACCCTACGAGCAGTACTTC.

As regards this clonotype: This may arise from a read error, as a much more abundant clone is one base away. CDR3: CASSYELAGETNTGELFF. DNA of the CDR3: TGCGCCAGCAGCTACGAACTAGCGGGAGAAACGAACACCGGGGAGCTGTTTTTT. V is TRBV5-1 and J is TRBJ2-2, with 11 bases fitting TRBD2. CDR3 size: 18 residues. Germline V gene lookup returns CDR1 SGHRS and CDR2 YFSETQ. The junction had 7 bases not matched to a gene; V was cut back by 3 bases and J by 0 bases.